The sequence of this T cell receptor beta chain was determined in a study of beta chain features in type 1 diabetes. V gave up 4 bases and J gave up 0 bases; unmatched junction bases: 15. Germline CDR1 reads GTSNPN; CDR2 reads SVGIG (reference sequence). The CDR3 has 18 residues. Investigators reverse transcribed all isolated RNA, so they sequenced expressed TCRB transcripts. Produced via immunoSEQ multiplex PCR; TCRdb's table is partial and in-frame only. This sample has approximately 170,000 clones, with about 9.8% found just once. The origin of this receptor is a young woman in good health. The sequenced sample was central memory CD4+ T cells from blood. The gene calls are TRBV30 and TRBJ1-1; 9 bases match TRBD1. The CDR3 here is CAWNTGGSYRFMNTEAFF. The CDR3 DNA reads TGTGCCTGGAACACAGGGGGCTCATATAGATTCATGAACACTGAAGCTTTCTTT.